These T cell receptor beta chains were read from a single sample in a study of T cells in Graves' hyperthyroidism and ophthalmopathy. From the multiplex PCR reads, TCRdb called clonotypes with MiXCR, one entry per CDR3 protein. The sample has about 350,000 distinct CDR3 sequences; roughly 15% are singletons. The specimen was blood. These receptors were collected from a woman aged 55-69 years with Graves' ophthalmopathy. The CDR3 runs from the conserved cysteine through the conserved F or W. A D gene is named only where the DNA matches it firmly. Clone size is shown for a subset of rows, as once, few, many or a class of expanded clone.

d_call j_call v_call clone_size cdr3_nt cdr3_aa
TRBD2 TRBJ2-1 TRBV7-9 many TGTGCCAGCAGCTTCCCGGGCTTAGCGGGAGGGCGGCATGAGCAGTTCTTC CASSFPGLAGGRHEQFF
TRBD1 TRBJ1-6 TRBV19 - TGTGCCAGTACCCAGGGACAGAATAATTCACCCCTCCACTTT CASTQGQNNSPLHF
TRBD1 TRBJ2-1 TRBV19 - TGTGCCAGTAGCCCGGGACAGGGGGCTATCGATGAGCAGTTCTTC CASSPGQGAIDEQFF
- TRBJ2-1 TRBV7-9 many TGTGCCAGCAGTTCAAACCCAGCCCCGGGACTCTCACAGTTCTTC CASSSNPAPGLSQFF
- TRBJ2-3 TRBV13 many TGTGCCAGCTGCCGGGAGAGTCGAACAGATACGCAGTATTTT CASCRESRTDTQYF
TRBD2 TRBJ2-3 TRBV20-1 - TGCAGTGCTTACTCGACTAGCGGGAGTACAGATACGCAGTATTTT CSAYSTSGSTDTQYF
TRBD2 TRBJ2-7 TRBV2 many TGTGCCAGCAGTGGGGGTAGCGGGAGTACCTACGAGCAGTACTTC CASSGGSGSTYEQYF
TRBD2 TRBJ2-7 TRBV30 many TGTGCTGTTTTATCTAGCGGTCCTTTTGAGCAGTACTTC CAVLSSGPFEQYF
TRBD2 TRBJ2-3 TRBV5-8 many TGTGCCAGCAGCTTGGTTTCGTCTAGCGGGAGGGGTTTTCTGACAGATACGCAGTATTTT CASSLVSSSGRGFLTDTQYF
TRBD2 TRBJ2-5 TRBV11-2 many TGTGCCAGCAGCGGACATGGGGGACTAGCGTCGCAAGAGACCCAGTACTTC CASSGHGGLASQETQYF
- TRBJ2-5 TRBV29-1 few TGCAGCGCCGGGGGAGCGCGACCAGCGGCCCAGTACTTC CSAGGARPAAQYF
TRBD1 TRBJ2-2 TRBV2 many TGTGCCAGCAGTTTACAGGGGGTCGGCGGGGAGCTGTTTTTT CASSLQGVGGELFF
- TRBJ2-3 TRBV12-3/TRBV12-4 many TGTGCCAGCAGTTTTCCCGGAAACACAGATACGCAGTATTTT CASSFPGNTDTQYF
TRBD2 TRBJ2-2 TRBV14 - TGTGCCAGCAGCGGTTCCTCGGGACTAGCGGGAGGCGTCGGGGAGCTGTTTTTT CASSGSSGLAGGVGELFF
- TRBJ2-3 TRBV3-1 few TGTGCCAGCAGCCAAGATGGGTCGGCCACAGATACGCAGTATTTT CASSQDGSATDTQYF
TRBD1 TRBJ2-2 TRBV10-3 - TGTGCCATCAGTAGGGATGGACAGGGATCCGGGGAGCTGTTTTTT CAISRDGQGSGELFF
- TRBJ2-1 TRBV20-1 many TGCAGTGCTAGAGAAGAGGAGCTGGCGTACAATGAGCAGTTCTTC CSAREEELAYNEQFF
- TRBJ2-2 TRBV28 - TGTGCCAGCAGTGTAACGAACACCGGGGAGCTGTTTTTT CASSVTNTGELFF
- TRBJ2-7 TRBV11-1 - TGTGCCAGCAGCCGATCCCTCGGAAAGGCCGAGCAGTACTTC CASSRSLGKAEQYF
- TRBJ2-1 TRBV30 - TGTGCCTGGAAAATGACCGGGCCTTCCTACAATGAGCAGTTCTTC CAWKMTGPSYNEQFF
TRBD2 TRBJ2-1 TRBV2 many TGTGCCAGCAGCGCTAGCGGGCCCCCCAATGAGCAGTTCTTC CASSASGPPNEQFF
- TRBJ1-1 TRBV11-2 many TGTGCCAGCAGCTTAGATTCGAGGGACACTGAAGCTTTCTTT CASSLDSRDTEAFF
TRBD2 TRBJ2-1 TRBV12-3/TRBV12-4 many TGTGCCAGCAGGATTAGCGGGATTGCCTACAATGAGCAGTTCTTC CASRISGIAYNEQFF
TRBD1 TRBJ2-6 TRBV25-1 - TGTACCAGCAGTGGGGGGACAGGGCCACCTGGGGCCAACGTCCTGACTTTC CTSSGGTGPPGANVLTF
- TRBJ2-3 TRBV19 - TGTGCCAGTAGTATAGGGGGAGGCAGAACAGATACGCAGTATTTT CASSIGGGRTDTQYF
- TRBJ2-1 TRBV12-3/TRBV12-4 many TGTGCCAGCAGGGCCTCGGCGGGGACTTACAATGAGCAGTTCTTC CASRASAGTYNEQFF
- TRBJ1-6 TRBV2 many TGTGCCAGCAGTGGCCAGGCGGTGGGTTCACCCCTCCACTTT CASSGQAVGSPLHF
TRBD2 TRBJ2-1 TRBV11-2 - TGTGCCAGCAGCTTAGACGGGACTAGCGGGAGGGAAAATGAGCAGTTCTTC CASSLDGTSGRENEQFF
TRBD2 TRBJ2-1 TRBV28 - TGTGCCAGCAGTCACGGACTAGCGGGAGGTATTGAGCAGTTCTTC CASSHGLAGGIEQFF
TRBD2 TRBJ2-3 TRBV12-3/TRBV12-4 many TGTGCCAGCAGTTCGACTAGCGGGGTAACAGATACGCAGTATTTT CASSSTSGVTDTQYF
TRBD1 TRBJ2-2 TRBV7-8 many TGTGCCAGCAGCTTAACTAGACAGGGGGGCACCGGGGAGCTGTTTTTT CASSLTRQGGTGELFF
TRBD1 TRBJ1-1 TRBV6-1 many TGTGCCAGCAGTTCAGGACAGGGTTTGGCTGAAGCTTTCTTT CASSSGQGLAEAFF
- TRBJ2-7 TRBV11-2 many TGTGCCAGCAGCTTAGCTGGGATTAGGAACGAGCAGTACTTC CASSLAGIRNEQYF
- TRBJ1-1 TRBV2 many TGTGCCAGCAGTGAAGAGATGAACACTGAAGCTTTCTTT CASSEEMNTEAFF
TRBD2 TRBJ2-2 TRBV20-1 many TGCAGTGCTAGATTGCGGGAGACCGGGGAGCTGTTTTTT CSARLRETGELFF
TRBD2 TRBJ2-5 TRBV29-1 many TGCAGCGTTGAAGATAGCGGGAGTGTTGAGACCCAGTACTTC CSVEDSGSVETQYF
TRBD1 TRBJ1-4 TRBV7-9 - TGTGCCAGCAGACAGGGGGCTGTTGAAAAACTGTTTTTT CASRQGAVEKLFF
TRBD2 TRBJ2-1 TRBV20-1 many TGCAGTGCTAGAGAGGCGGGAGCATTTTTTGCGTCCTACAATGAGCAGTTCTTC CSAREAGAFFASYNEQFF